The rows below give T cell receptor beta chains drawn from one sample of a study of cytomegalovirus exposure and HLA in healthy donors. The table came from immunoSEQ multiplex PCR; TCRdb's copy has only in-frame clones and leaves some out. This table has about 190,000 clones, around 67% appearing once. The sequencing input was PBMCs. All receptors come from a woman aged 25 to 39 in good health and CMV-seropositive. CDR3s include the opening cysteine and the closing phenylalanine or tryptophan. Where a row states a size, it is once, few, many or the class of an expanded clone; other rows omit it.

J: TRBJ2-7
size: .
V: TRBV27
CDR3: CASSLTAGHYEQYF

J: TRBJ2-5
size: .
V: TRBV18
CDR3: CASSPGLQETQYF

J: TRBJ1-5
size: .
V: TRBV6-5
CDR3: CASSYEVNQPQHF

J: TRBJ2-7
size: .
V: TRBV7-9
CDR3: CASSSPGTTLYEQYF

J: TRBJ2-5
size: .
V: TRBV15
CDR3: CATSNGKVQRETQYF

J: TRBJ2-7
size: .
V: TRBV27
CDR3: CASSLFGGSSYEQYF

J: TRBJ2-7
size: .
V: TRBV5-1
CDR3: CASSPGLAGGEQYF

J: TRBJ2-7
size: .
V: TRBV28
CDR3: CASSRNRLAGGNYEQYF

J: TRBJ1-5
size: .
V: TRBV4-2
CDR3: CASSQVGQPQHF

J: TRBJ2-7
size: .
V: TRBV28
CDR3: CASSLGLAGDEQYF

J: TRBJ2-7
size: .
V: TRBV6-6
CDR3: CASGGVLGEQYF

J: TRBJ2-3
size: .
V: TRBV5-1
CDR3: CASSLERGADTQYF

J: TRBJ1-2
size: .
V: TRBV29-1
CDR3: CSVDGSGDDDGYTF

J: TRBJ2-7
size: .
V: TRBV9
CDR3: CASSPRPVIDEQYF

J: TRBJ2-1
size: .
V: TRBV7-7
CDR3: CASSLSGFNEQFF

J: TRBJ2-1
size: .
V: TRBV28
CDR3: CASSSQGTSGRIEQFF

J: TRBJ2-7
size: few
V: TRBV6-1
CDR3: CASSEPGTGGNEQYF

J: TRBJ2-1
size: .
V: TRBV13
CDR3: CASSLAFRGVPSYNEQFF

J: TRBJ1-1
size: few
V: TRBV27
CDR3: CASSLGVEAEAFF

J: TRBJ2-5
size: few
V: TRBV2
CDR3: CASSEAWAGGETQYF

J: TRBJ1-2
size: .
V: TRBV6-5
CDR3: CASSYLGADFNYGYTF

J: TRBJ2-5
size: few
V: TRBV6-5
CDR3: CASSTPRVRETQYF

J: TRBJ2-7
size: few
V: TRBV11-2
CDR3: CASSLIATWGREGPEQYF

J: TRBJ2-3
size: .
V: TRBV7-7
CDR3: CASSLTSGPTDTQYF

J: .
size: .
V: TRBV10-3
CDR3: CAISESGQIREQYF

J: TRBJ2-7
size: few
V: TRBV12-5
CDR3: CASGLVSGRALYEQYF

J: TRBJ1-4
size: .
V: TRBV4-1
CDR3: CASSQIRDRGFEGEKLFF

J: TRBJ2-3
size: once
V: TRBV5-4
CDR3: CASSLDSRTDTQYF

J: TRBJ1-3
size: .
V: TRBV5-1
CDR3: CASTPGGSGNTIYF

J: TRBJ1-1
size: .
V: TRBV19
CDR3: CAIQGGTEAFF

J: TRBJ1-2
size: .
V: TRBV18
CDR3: CASSPPTESYGYTF

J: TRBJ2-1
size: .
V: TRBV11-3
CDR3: CASSSRTSGSDEQFF

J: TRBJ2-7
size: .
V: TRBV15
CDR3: CATSRYRTGGDEQYF

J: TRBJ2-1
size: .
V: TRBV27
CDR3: CASSLSSQYNEQFF

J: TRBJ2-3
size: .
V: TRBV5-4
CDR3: CASSLEGGRRGTDTQYF

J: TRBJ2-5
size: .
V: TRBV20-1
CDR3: CSARIIETQYF

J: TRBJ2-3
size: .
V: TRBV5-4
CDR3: CASSLTASTDTQYF

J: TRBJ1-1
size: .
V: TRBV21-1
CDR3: CASSIHRDTEAFF